Included here is one TCR beta chain sequence, with context. Its antigen is unknown. Trimming pared 6 bases from V and 7 bases from J, leaving 15 bases between. The CDR3 sequence is 13 residues long. From germline, CDR1 is SGHNT and CDR2 YENEEA. This specimen belongs to a study of chemoradiotherapy in HPV16-positive cancers. General observations from the study: HPV-responsive T-cell expansion during chemoradiotherapy was linked to improved recurrence-free survival in HPV16-positive patients.

Assay used: immunoSEQ multiplex PCR; TCRdb lists only in-frame clones, some missing. This table has 8,100 or so clones, 71% appearing once. The receptor was derived from a human donor with HPV-associated anogenital cancer. Sample acquisition took place from a patient who underwent chemoradiotherapy. V is TRBV11-3 and J is TRBJ1-1; D unclear. The DNA for the CDR3 is TGTGCCAGCAGTCCTGGCCCCCAAAATGAAGCTTTCTTT. Amino acid sequence: CASSPGPQNEAFF. Together with reference TRBV11-3 and TRBJ1-1, the CDR3 gives the full variable domain: EAGVVQSPRYKIIEKKQPVAFWCNPISGHNTLYWYLQNLGQGPELLIRYENEEAVDDSQLPKDRFSAERLKGVDSTLKIQPAELGDSAVYLCASSPGPQNEAFFGQGTRLTVV.